This entry lists 17 T cell receptor beta chains sequenced from one sample in a study of CD8+ T cells in alopecia areata. RNA, once extracted, was reverse transcribed into cDNA for use as the sequencing template. The table came from immunoSEQ multiplex PCR; TCRdb's copy has only in-frame clones and leaves some out. The sample shows 150,000 to 250,000 clones, 50% to 60% of them seen only once. Documented treatment: oral pan-JAK inhibitor, 5-10 mg twice daily. Sample: CD4+ T cells sorted from blood, taken at week 4, from a patient treated with tofacitinib. The source of these receptors is a human donor with alopecia areata.

The CDR3 loop reads CASSLKILGSGANVLTF. The CDR3 nucleotides read TGCGCCAGCAGCTTGAAAATCCTGGGGTCTGGGGCCAACGTCCTGACTTTC. The rearrangement links TRBV5-1 to TRBJ2-6, with D uncertain. The CDR3 extends over 17 amino acids. Trimming left V 1 base short and J 1 base short, with 12 bases between. Germline loops: CDR1 SGHRS, CDR2 YFSETQ.

This clone was counted only a few times. The chain has TRBV5-4 and TRBJ1-1, with D perhaps matching TRBD1 (6 bases). There are 16 residues in the CDR3. CDR1 is SGHNT and CDR2 is YYREEE in the germline V gene (reference sequence). V lost 6 bases to trimming and J lost 1 base, with 19 bases between them. The DNA of the CDR3 is TGTGCCAGCACCTGGGGGCCCGGGGGGCGGAACACTGAAGCTTTCTTT. It is translated as CASTWGPGGRNTEAFF.

The chain combines TRBV20-1 with TRBJ2-3, with D hard to call. Germline-derived CDR1 and CDR2 are DFQATT and SNEGSKA (reference sequence). The CDR3 spans 11 residues. Trimming shortened V by 2 bases and J by 1 base, and 1 base separated the two germline ends. This chain's CDR3 is CSARRTDTQYF. In DNA form, the CDR3 reads TGCAGTGCTAGACGCACAGATACGCAGTATTTT.

This clone appeared once. The V call is TRBV7-2, the J call TRBJ2-3; D perhaps matches TRBD1 (5 bases). Germline V CDR1 and CDR2: SGHTA, FQGNSA. Trimming removed 7 bases from V and 5 bases from J, with 7 bases in between. The CDR3 runs 11 residues. The CDR3 DNA sequence: TGTGCCAGCACCCAGGGAGATACGCAGTATTTT. Its translation: CASTQGDTQYF.

This clone has only a few counts. The rearrangement uses TRBV7-2 and TRBJ2-4; tentatively, D is TRBD2 (6 bases). The V gene lost 7 bases and the J gene lost 5 bases, with 18 bases spanning the gap. Germline V gene lookup returns CDR1 SGHTA and CDR2 FQGNSA. The CDR3 has 15 residues. The DNA of the CDR3 is TGTGCCAGCACCCCGGGACTCCCACCCCAAAACATTCAGTACTTC. Its protein is CASTPGLPPQNIQYF.

The chain is built from TRBV29-1 and TRBJ2-1, with a tentative D call TRBD2 (5 bases). The V end was cut by 0 bases, the J end by 12 bases, with 15 bases between. This CDR3 has 13 amino acids. From germline, CDR1 is SQVTM and CDR2 ANQGSEA. The CDR3 loop reads CSVEEGLSAGQFF. In nucleotides, the CDR3 is TGCAGCGTTGAAGAAGGCCTCTCCGCGGGGCAGTTCTTC.

The V call is TRBV30, the J call TRBJ1-6; TRBD1 might be the D (5 bases). V dropped 1 base and J dropped 7 bases, with 14 bases sitting between them. The CDR3 is 15 residues long. Germline values: CDR1 GTSNPN, CDR2 SVGIG (reference sequence). CDR3 sequence reads: CAWSATPGWNSPLHF. The CDR3 bases are TGTGCCTGGAGTGCCACGCCAGGGTGGAATTCACCCCTCCACTTT.

The chain links TRBV6-5 to TRBJ1-1, with unresolved D. The germline gives CDR1 MNHEY, CDR2 SVGAGI. Trimming took off 4 bases at V and 1 base at J, with 10 bases between the two ends. There are 14 residues in the CDR3. The CDR3 loop is CASSSWTENTEAFF. The CDR3 DNA is TGTGCCAGCAGTTCCTGGACCGAGAACACTGAAGCTTTCTTT.

With regard to this clone: Compared with germline, one end of the junction differs, possibly owing to a read error. The J gene is TRBJ1-2, the V gene TRBV10-3; D not resolved. The CDR3 is 14 amino acids. Germline CDR1 is ENHRY and CDR2 is SYGVKD. CDR3 loop: CAISESVGNSGYTF. For the CDR3, the DNA is TGTGCCATCAGTGAGTCTGTTGGGAACTCTGGCTACACCTTC.

CDR3 nucleotides: TGCAGCGGCCGAATCACAGGGGACAAAAACATTCAGTACTTC. Its protein product is CSGRITGDKNIQYF. The chain recombines TRBV29-1 with TRBJ2-4; TRBD1 matches 7 bases. The junction had 9 bases not matched to a gene; V was cut back by 7 bases and J by 3 bases. The CDR3 has 14 residues. Germline lookup yields CDR1 SQVTM and CDR2 ANQGSEA.

This clone was detected many times. This rearrangement joins TRBV14 to TRBJ1-3; the D gene is possibly TRBD1 (6 bases). Between the trimmed V and J ends, which lost 0 bases and 0 bases, there was a span of 15 bases. The CDR3 is 18 residues long. The germline V gene encodes CDR1 SGHDN and CDR2 FVKESK. CDR3 sequence (DNA): TGTGCCAGCAGCCAAGACCGGGACAACTCATACTCTGGAAACACCATATATTTT. Translation: CASSQDRDNSYSGNTIYF.

The rearrangement joins TRBV25-1 to TRBJ1-2, with D unresolved. Germline-derived CDR1 and CDR2 are MGHDK and SYGVNS. The ends were cut back, 6 bases at V and 5 bases at J, with 16 bases in the middle. This CDR3 comprises 14 residues. The CDR3 protein is CASSDARGGYGYTF. The CDR3 DNA sequence: TGTGCCAGCAGCGATGCTCGGGGTGGTTATGGCTACACCTTC.

This clone appeared a single time. This rearrangement joins TRBV4-1 to TRBJ1-5; D unresolved. This CDR3 comprises 14 residues. Between the trimmed V and J ends, which lost 0 bases and 6 bases, there was a span of 9 bases. Germline V lookup: CDR1 MGHRA, CDR2 YSYEKL. CDR3 protein: CASSQESRRQPQHF. CDR3 sequence (DNA): TGCGCCAGCAGCCAAGAATCCAGGCGTCAGCCCCAGCATTTT.

The V gene is TRBV29-1, the J gene TRBJ1-1; unclear D gene. V dropped 7 bases and J dropped 0 bases, with 12 bases sitting between them. The CDR3 loop spans 13 amino acids. The germline V gene encodes CDR1 SQVTM and CDR2 ANQGSEA. CDR3 in DNA: TGCAGCGCCCTTCCTAACATGAACACTGAAGCTTTCTTT. Its translation is CSALPNMNTEAFF.

V and J are TRBV30 and TRBJ2-4; possibly TRBD2 for D (6 bases). Trimming shortened V by 5 bases and J by 6 bases, and 14 bases separated the two germline ends. The CDR3 sequence is 13 residues long. From germline, CDR1 is GTSNPN and CDR2 SVGIG (reference sequence). The DNA of the CDR3 is TGTGCCTGGGCGCCGGGGGTGGGAAACATTCAGTACTTC. Translation gives CAWAPGVGNIQYF. Using reference TRBV30 and TRBJ2-4 for the parts outside the CDR3, the full variable domain is SQTIHQWPATLVQPVGSPLSLECTVEGTSNPNLYWYRQAAGRGLQLLFYSVGIGQISSEVPQNLSASRPQDRQFILSSKKLLLSDSGFYLCAWAPGVGNIQYFGAGTRLSVL.

This chain joins TRBV9 and TRBJ1-1; 9 bases match TRBD1. Losses at the gene ends were 3 bases for V and 5 bases for J; bases not matched to a gene: 2. The CDR3 is 13 amino acids. CDR1 and CDR2 from the germline V gene are SGDLS and YYNGEE. CDR3 bases: TGTGCCAGCAGCGAGGGGACAGGGACTGAAGCTTTCTTT. Translated: CASSEGTGTEAFF.

The V call is TRBV4-1, the J call TRBJ2-5; D unclear. CDR1 MGHRA and CDR2 YSYEKL come from the germline V gene. Trimming shortened V by 0 bases and J by 3 bases, and 11 bases separated the two germline ends. The CDR3 runs 15 residues. In DNA form, the CDR3 reads TGCGCCAGCAGCCAAGACCCACTCCCCAAAGAGACCCAGTACTTC. This codes for CASSQDPLPKETQYF.